Listed below are T cell receptor beta chains from one sample, sequenced in a study of shared clonotypes between healthy human individuals. The protocol was immunoSEQ multiplex PCR, while the TCRdb copy is restricted to in-frame clones and leaves out a portion. The profile shows 730,000 or so clones, about 78% of them singletons. The source material was memory CD4+ T cells sorted from blood. Receptors originate from a young woman in good health. CDR3s include the opening cysteine and the closing phenylalanine or tryptophan. Each record gives: V gene, D gene, clone size, J gene, CDR3 DNA, CDR3 protein. D genes are given only for firm matches. Expanded clones get a size class; other rows say once, few or many, or leave the size out.

V gene: TRBV4-1
D gene: .
clone size: .
J gene: TRBJ2-1
CDR3 DNA: TGCGCCAGCAGCCACGGGAGCCATGAGCAGTTCTTC
CDR3 protein: CASSHGSHEQFF

V gene: TRBV4-1
D gene: TRBD2
clone size: .
J gene: TRBJ2-1
CDR3 DNA: TGCGCCAGCAGCCGAACCCTAGCGGTACACCAGAATGAGCAGTTCTTC
CDR3 protein: CASSRTLAVHQNEQFF

V gene: TRBV29-1
D gene: TRBD2
clone size: few
J gene: TRBJ2-5
CDR3 DNA: TGCAGCGTTGATGGGGGGGGAGCGGAGACCCAGTACTTC
CDR3 protein: CSVDGGGAETQYF

V gene: TRBV18
D gene: .
clone size: .
J gene: TRBJ2-7
CDR3 DNA: TGTGCCAGCTCACCGGGATGGGAGCAGTACTTC
CDR3 protein: CASSPGWEQYF

V gene: TRBV28
D gene: .
clone size: .
J gene: TRBJ2-5
CDR3 DNA: TGTGCCAGCAGTTTAGGGGGAAGAGAGACCCAGTACTTC
CDR3 protein: CASSLGGRETQYF

V gene: TRBV27
D gene: .
clone size: once
J gene: TRBJ1-2
CDR3 DNA: TGTGCCAGCGGGTGGGTTGGCGGGGCTTATGGCTACACCTTC
CDR3 protein: CASGWVGGAYGYTF

V gene: TRBV2
D gene: .
clone size: .
J gene: TRBJ1-2
CDR3 DNA: TGTGCCAGCAGTAACGACAGGTTATATGGCTACACCTTC
CDR3 protein: CASSNDRLYGYTF

V gene: TRBV7-8
D gene: .
clone size: .
J gene: TRBJ2-3
CDR3 DNA: TGTGCCAGCAGCTTAAGCCTAGCGTTCAGAGATACGCAGTATTTT
CDR3 protein: CASSLSLAFRDTQYF

V gene: TRBV7-9
D gene: .
clone size: .
J gene: TRBJ1-2
CDR3 DNA: TGTGCCAGCAGCCGCGGTCGTGATACGGCCTTC
CDR3 protein: CASSRGRDTAF

V gene: TRBV28
D gene: .
clone size: .
J gene: TRBJ2-5
CDR3 DNA: TGTGCCAGCAGTTTTGGGTCAGGTAGACAAGAGACCCAGTACTTC
CDR3 protein: CASSFGSGRQETQYF

V gene: TRBV5-1
D gene: .
clone size: .
J gene: TRBJ2-1
CDR3 DNA: TGCGCCAGCAGCTTGTCAAGTGCCTCCTACAATGAGCAGTTCTTC
CDR3 protein: CASSLSSASYNEQFF

V gene: TRBV28
D gene: .
clone size: many
J gene: TRBJ1-1
CDR3 DNA: TGTGCCAGCAGTACCCGAGGTACCGGACGAATGAACACTGAAGCTTTCTTT
CDR3 protein: CASSTRGTGRMNTEAFF

V gene: TRBV30
D gene: TRBD1
clone size: .
J gene: TRBJ1-5
CDR3 DNA: TGTGCCTGGAGCAAGGGACAGTCTCACAATCAGCCCCAGCATTTT
CDR3 protein: CAWSKGQSHNQPQHF

V gene: TRBV11-2
D gene: .
clone size: once
J gene: TRBJ2-7
CDR3 DNA: TGTGCCAGCAGCCCGCGGGGAGGGGGTCCCTACGAGCAGTACTTC
CDR3 protein: CASSPRGGGPYEQYF

V gene: TRBV2
D gene: .
clone size: .
J gene: TRBJ2-2
CDR3 DNA: TGTGCCAGCAGGGTGCAGAACACCGGGGAGCTGTTTTTT
CDR3 protein: CASRVQNTGELFF

V gene: TRBV11-2
D gene: .
clone size: .
J gene: TRBJ2-7
CDR3 DNA: TGTGCCAGCAGCTTCGGGAAATCCGGGTCCTACGAGCAGTACTTC
CDR3 protein: CASSFGKSGSYEQYF

V gene: TRBV6-1
D gene: .
clone size: .
J gene: TRBJ1-2
CDR3 DNA: TGTGCCAGCAGTCCTTCTAACTATGGCTACACCTTC
CDR3 protein: CASSPSNYGYTF

V gene: TRBV29-1
D gene: .
clone size: .
J gene: TRBJ2-7
CDR3 DNA: TGCAGCGTTGACAGGGGAGGCGAGCAGTACTTC
CDR3 protein: CSVDRGGEQYF

V gene: TRBV11-2
D gene: .
clone size: .
J gene: TRBJ2-5
CDR3 DNA: TGTGCCAGCAGCTCATCACAAGAGACCCAGTACTTC
CDR3 protein: CASSSSQETQYF

V gene: TRBV6-6
D gene: .
clone size: .
J gene: TRBJ1-4
CDR3 DNA: TGTGCCAGCAGGAGGGGGGACCGACGAAATGAAAAACTGTTTTTT
CDR3 protein: CASRRGDRRNEKLFF

V gene: TRBV7-9
D gene: .
clone size: .
J gene: TRBJ2-1
CDR3 DNA: TGTGCCAGCAGCTTAGGGGCACTTACTGAGCAGTTCTTC
CDR3 protein: CASSLGALTEQFF